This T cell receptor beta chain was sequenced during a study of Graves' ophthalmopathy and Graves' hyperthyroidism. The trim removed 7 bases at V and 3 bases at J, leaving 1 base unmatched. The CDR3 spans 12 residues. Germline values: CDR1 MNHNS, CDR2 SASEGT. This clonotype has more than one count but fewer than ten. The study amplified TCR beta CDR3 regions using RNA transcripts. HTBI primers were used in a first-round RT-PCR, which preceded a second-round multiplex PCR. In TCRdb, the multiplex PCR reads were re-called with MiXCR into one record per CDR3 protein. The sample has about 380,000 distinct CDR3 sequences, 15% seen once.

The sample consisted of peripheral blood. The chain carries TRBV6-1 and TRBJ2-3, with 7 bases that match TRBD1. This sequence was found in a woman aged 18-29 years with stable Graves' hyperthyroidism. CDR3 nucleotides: TGTGCCAGCAAGACAGGGACAGATACGCAGTATTTT. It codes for CASKTGTDTQYF.